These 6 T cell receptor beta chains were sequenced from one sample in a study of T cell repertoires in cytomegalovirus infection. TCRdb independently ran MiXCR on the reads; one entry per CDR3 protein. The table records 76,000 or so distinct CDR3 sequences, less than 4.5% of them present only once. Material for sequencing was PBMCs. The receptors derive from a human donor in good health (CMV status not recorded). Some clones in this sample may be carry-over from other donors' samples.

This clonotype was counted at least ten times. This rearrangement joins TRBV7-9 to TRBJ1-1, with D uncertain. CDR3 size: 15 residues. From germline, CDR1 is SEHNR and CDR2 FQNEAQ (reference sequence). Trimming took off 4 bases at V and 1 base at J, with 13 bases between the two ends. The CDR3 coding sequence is TGTGCCAGCAGCTCTCCGAGGGTAGGGAACACTGAAGCTTTCTTT. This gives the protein CASSSPRVGNTEAFF.

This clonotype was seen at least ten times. DNA for the CDR3: TGTGCCAGCAGTTTACAGTTGGGGACAGCGACCTACGAGCAGTACTTC. It encodes CASSLQLGTATYEQYF. This chain joins TRBV12-3 or TRBV12-4 and TRBJ2-7, with 7 positions matching TRBD1. The junction had 9 bases not matched to a gene; V was cut back by 2 bases and J by 2 bases. The CDR3 totals 16 residues.

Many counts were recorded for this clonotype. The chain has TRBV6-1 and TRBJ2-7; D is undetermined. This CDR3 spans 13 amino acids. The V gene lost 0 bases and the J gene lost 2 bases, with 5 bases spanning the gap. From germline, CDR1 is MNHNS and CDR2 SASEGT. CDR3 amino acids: CASSEAGPYEQYF. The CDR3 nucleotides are TGTGCCAGCAGTGAAGCGGGCCCCTACGAGCAGTACTTC.

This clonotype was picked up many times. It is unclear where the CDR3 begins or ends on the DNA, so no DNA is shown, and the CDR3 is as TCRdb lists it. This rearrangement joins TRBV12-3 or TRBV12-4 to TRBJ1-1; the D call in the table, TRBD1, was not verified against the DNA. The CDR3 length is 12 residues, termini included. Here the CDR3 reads CASSFAQGATFF.

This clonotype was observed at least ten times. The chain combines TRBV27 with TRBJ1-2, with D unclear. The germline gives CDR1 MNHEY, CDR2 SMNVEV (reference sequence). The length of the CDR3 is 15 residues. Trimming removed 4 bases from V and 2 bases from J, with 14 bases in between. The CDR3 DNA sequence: TGTGCCAGCAGTTATCAGGCAGGTGCCAACTATGGCTACACCTTC. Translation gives CASSYQAGANYGYTF.

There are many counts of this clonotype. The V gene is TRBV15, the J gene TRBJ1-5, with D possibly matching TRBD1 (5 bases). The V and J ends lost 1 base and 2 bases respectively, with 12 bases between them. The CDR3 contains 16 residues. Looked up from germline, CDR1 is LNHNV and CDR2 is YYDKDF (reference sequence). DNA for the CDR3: TGTGCCACCAGCAGAGGCGGGGGTATAGGCAATCAGCCCCAGCATTTT. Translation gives CATSRGGGIGNQPQHF.